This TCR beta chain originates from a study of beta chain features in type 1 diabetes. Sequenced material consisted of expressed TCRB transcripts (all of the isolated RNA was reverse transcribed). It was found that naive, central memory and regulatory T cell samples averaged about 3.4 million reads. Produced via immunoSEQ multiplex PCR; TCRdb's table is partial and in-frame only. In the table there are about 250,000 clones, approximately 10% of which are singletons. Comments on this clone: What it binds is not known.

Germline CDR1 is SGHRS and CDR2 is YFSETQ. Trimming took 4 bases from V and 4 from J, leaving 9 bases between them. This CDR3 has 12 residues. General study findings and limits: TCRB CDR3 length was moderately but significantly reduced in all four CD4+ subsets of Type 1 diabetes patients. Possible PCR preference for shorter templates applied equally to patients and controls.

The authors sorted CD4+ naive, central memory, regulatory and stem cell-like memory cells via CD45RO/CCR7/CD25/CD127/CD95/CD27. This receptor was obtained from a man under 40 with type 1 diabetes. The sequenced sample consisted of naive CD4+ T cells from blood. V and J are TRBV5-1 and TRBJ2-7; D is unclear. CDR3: CASSRDTYEQYF. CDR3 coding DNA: TGCGCCAGCAGCCGAGACACTTACGAGCAGTACTTC. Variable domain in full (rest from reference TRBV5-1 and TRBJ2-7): KAGVTQTPRYLIKTRGQQVTLSCSPISGHRSVSWYQQTPGQGLQFLFEYFSETQRNKGNFPGRFSGRQFSNSRSEMNVSTLELGDSALYLCASSRDTYEQYFGPGTRLTVT.